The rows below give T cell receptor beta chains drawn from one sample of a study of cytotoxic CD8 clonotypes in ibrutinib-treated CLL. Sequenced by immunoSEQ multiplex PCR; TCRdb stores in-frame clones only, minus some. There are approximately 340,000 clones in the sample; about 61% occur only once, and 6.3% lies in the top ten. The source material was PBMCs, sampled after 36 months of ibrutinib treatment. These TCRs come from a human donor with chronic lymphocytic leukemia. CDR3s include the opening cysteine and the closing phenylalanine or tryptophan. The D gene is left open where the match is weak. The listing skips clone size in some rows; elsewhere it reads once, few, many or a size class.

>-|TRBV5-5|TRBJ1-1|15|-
TGTGCCAGCAGCTTGGCGGGACTCTTGAACACTGAAGCTTTCTTT
CASSLAGLLNTEAFF
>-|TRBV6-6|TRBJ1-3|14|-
TGTGCCAGCAGTTACTCGCAGGCTGGAAACACCATATATTTT
CASSYSQAGNTIYF
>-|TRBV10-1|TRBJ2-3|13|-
TGCGCCAGCACCGGGGGACCCACAGATACGCAGTATTTT
CASTGGPTDTQYF
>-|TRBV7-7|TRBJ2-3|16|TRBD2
TGTGCCAGCAGCCCCCTGGGACTAGCGGGTTCAGATACGCAGTATTTT
CASSPLGLAGSDTQYF
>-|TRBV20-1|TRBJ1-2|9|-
TGCAGCACAATCGATGGCTACACCTTC
CSTIDGYTF
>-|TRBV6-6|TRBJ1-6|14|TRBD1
TGTGCCAGTACAGGGGGCTCCTATAATTCACCCCTCCACTTT
CASTGGSYNSPLHF
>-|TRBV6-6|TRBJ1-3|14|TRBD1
TGTGCCAGCAGTCCAGACAGGGCAGGAAACACCATATATTTT
CASSPDRAGNTIYF
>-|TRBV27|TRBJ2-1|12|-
TGTGCCAGCAGTCCCCTCGGGGAGAATCGGTTCTTC
CASSPLGENRFF
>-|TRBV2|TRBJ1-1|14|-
TGTGCCAGCAGTGAGAGGGGGAGGAACACTGAAGCTTTCTTT
CASSERGRNTEAFF
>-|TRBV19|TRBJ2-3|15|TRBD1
TGTGCCAGTAGTATAGGACAGGGGAGCACAGATACGCAGTATTTT
CASSIGQGSTDTQYF
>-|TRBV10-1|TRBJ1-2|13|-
TGCGCCAGCAGTGAGACCAGGGTTGGCGGCTACACCTTC
CASSETRVGGYTF
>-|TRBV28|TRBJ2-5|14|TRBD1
TGTGCCAGCAGCTCGGGACAGGGAGGTGAGACCCAGTACTTC
CASSSGQGGETQYF
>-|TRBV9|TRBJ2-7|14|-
TGTGCCAGCAGCGTAGCTGAGCACTCCTACGAGCAGTACTTC
CASSVAEHSYEQYF
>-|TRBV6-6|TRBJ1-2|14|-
TGTGCCAGCAGTTACTCGCAGAGCGACTATGGCTACACCTTC
CASSYSQSDYGYTF
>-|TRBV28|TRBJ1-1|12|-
TGTGCCACCCACTTCATGAACACTGAAGCTTTCTTT
CATHFMNTEAFF
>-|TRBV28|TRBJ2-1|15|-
TGTGCCAGCAGCGGGGCGTCGAGCTCCTACAATGAGCAGTTCTTC
CASSGASSSYNEQFF
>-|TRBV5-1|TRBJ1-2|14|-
TGCGCCAGCAGCTTCCTTTCCGGAGTCGAGGACTACACCTTC
CASSFLSGVEDYTF
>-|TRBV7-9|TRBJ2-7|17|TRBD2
TGTGCCAGCAGCTTAGACGGGGGGAGAAGGGCTACCTACGAGCAGTACTTC
CASSLDGGRRATYEQYF
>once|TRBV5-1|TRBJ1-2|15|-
TGCGCCAGCAGCTTCCGACAGAGCTCCAACTATGGCTACACCTTC
CASSFRQSSNYGYTF
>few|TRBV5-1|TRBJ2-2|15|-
TGCGCCAGCAGACCCCAGGTAGCGAACACCGGGGAGCTGTTTTTT
CASRPQVANTGELFF
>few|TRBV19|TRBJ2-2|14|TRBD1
TGTGCCAGTAGCCGGGACAGGGCAACCGGGGAGCTGTTTTTT
CASSRDRATGELFF
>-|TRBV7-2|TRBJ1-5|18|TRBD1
TGTGCCAGCAGCGCCGGGACAGGGGCCAACGAGATCAATCAGCCCCAGCATTTT
CASSAGTGANEINQPQHF
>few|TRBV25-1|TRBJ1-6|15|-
TGTGCCAGCGGGGGCCGGGGACTCTATAATTCACCCCTCCACTTT
CASGGRGLYNSPLHF
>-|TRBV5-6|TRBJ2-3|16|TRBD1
TGTGCCAGCAGCTTGGACCGAGGACAGGGGAGAGATACGCAGTATTTT
CASSLDRGQGRDTQYF
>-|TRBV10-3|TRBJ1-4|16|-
TGTGCCATCAGTGATGTTGTGGGAGCAACTAATGAAAAACTGTTTTTT
CAISDVVGATNEKLFF
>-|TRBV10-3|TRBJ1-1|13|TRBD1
TGTGCCGCCGGACAGGGGATGAACACTGAAGCTTTCTTT
CAAGQGMNTEAFF
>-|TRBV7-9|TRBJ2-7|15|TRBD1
TGTGCCAGCAGCCCATCTCCGAGGACAGGGAACGAGCAGTACTTC
CASSPSPRTGNEQYF
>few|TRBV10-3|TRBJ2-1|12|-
TGTGCCATCAGTGAGGGGGAGCCGGAGCAGTTCTTC
CAISEGEPEQFF
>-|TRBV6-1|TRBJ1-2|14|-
TGTGCCAGCACTCCAGGGATATCGGACTATGGCTACACCTTC
CASTPGISDYGYTF
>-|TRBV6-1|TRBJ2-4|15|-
TGTGCCAGCAGTGGGGGGGATTTAGCCAAAAACATTCAGTACTTC
CASSGGDLAKNIQYF
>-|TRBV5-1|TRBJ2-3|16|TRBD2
TGCGCCAGCAGCACCCCGGCTAGCGGGGGCTCTAGTACGCAGTATTTT
CASSTPASGGSSTQYF
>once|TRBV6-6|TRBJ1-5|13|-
TGTGCCAGCACTTACAGTTCCAATCAGCCCCAGCATTTT
CASTYSSNQPQHF
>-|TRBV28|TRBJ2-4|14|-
TGTGCCAGCAGTAAAGGCGGTGGCAAAAACATTCAGTACTTC
CASSKGGGKNIQYF
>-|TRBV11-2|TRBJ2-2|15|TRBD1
TGTGCCAGCAGCACACCCAGGGGGCGCCCCGGGGAGCTGTTTTTT
CASSTPRGRPGELFF
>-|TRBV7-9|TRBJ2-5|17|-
TGTGCCAGCAGCTTAGGGGCCGCGGGACCGCTCCAAGAGACCCAGTACTTC
CASSLGAAGPLQETQYF
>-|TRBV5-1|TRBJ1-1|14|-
TGCGCCAGCAGCTTGGTTTGGCAGAACACTGAAGCTTTCTTT
CASSLVWQNTEAFF
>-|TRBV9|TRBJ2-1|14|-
TGTGCCAGCAGCGTAGGGGCGGGAATGGATGAGCAGTTCTTC
CASSVGAGMDEQFF
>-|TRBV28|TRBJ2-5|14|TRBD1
TGTGCCAGTATGGAAACAGGGGTGGGGGAGACCCAGTACTTC
CASMETGVGETQYF
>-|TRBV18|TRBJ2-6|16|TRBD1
TGTGCCAGCTCAACGATGGACAGGGTCGGGGCCAACGTCCTGACTTTC
CASSTMDRVGANVLTF
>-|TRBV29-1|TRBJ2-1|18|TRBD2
TGCAGCGTCCGACTAGCGGGGGGATCACGTTGGTCCTACAATGAGCAGTTCTTC
CSVRLAGGSRWSYNEQFF
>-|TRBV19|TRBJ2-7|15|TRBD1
TGTGCCAGTAGTAAGAGACAGGGCCTCTCCTACGAGCAGTACTTC
CASSKRQGLSYEQYF